The next 19 T cell receptor beta chains were all read from a single sample in a study of cytomegalovirus exposure and HLA in healthy donors. PCR primers comprised 60 Vbeta and 13 Jbeta primers. Using immunoSEQ multiplex PCR, the repertoire was profiled, and TCRdb retains in-frame clones only, with some absent. The table has tens of thousands of clones, around 79% seen once. Sequenced input: PBMCs. The origin of the receptors is a woman in her thirties or forties in good health and CMV-seropositive.

V and J are TRBV4-2 and TRBJ2-7; D call uncertain. Germline lookup yields CDR1 LGHNA and CDR2 YNFKEQ. V was cut by 1 base and J by 6 bases, with 4 bases left in between. There are 11 residues in the CDR3. CDR3 DNA: TGTGCCAGCAGCCAAGGGAGCGAGCAGTACTTC. Encoded protein: CASSQGSEQYF.

The V and J genes are TRBV5-6 and TRBJ1-1; possible D gene TRBD1, 6 bases. Trimming left V 4 bases short and J 1 base short, with 14 bases between. CDR3 length equals 15 residues. The germline gives CDR1 SGHDT, CDR2 YYEEEE. The CDR3 region is CASSRGGHANTEAFF. Written as DNA, the CDR3 is TGTGCCAGCAGCAGAGGGGGACATGCGAACACTGAAGCTTTCTTT.

The V call is TRBV30, the J call TRBJ1-1; no clear D gene. Germline V gene sequence: CDR1 GTSNPN, CDR2 SVGIG (reference sequence). This CDR3 is built from 11 residues. Trimming took 7 bases from V and 4 from J, leaving 10 bases between them. The CDR3 DNA is TGTGCCTTTTTTTCGGGCACTGAAGCTTTCTTT. It specifies CAFFSGTEAFF.

This chain links TRBV10-3 with TRBJ2-1, with 7 nucleotides matching TRBD1. This CDR3 has 14 residues. Germline-derived CDR1 and CDR2 are ENHRY and SYGVKD. V was pared by 7 bases and J by 3 bases, with 6 bases of the junction left unmatched. CDR3 protein: CAIKTGTDYNEQFF. DNA of the CDR3: TGTGCCATCAAGACCGGGACAGACTACAATGAGCAGTTCTTC.

The rearrangement uses TRBV6-5 and TRBJ2-5; unclear D gene. With 4 bases removed from V and 0 bases from J, the gap between germline ends came to 6 bases. The CDR3 covers 13 residues. Germline V lookup: CDR1 MNHEY, CDR2 SVGAGI. The CDR3 nucleotides read TGTGCCAGCAGTTGGAGCTACCAAGAGACCCAGTACTTC. Translating gives CASSWSYQETQYF.

The rearrangement links TRBV18 to TRBJ2-7; D remains unclear. CDR3 length: 13 residues. Trimming pared 3 bases from V and 5 bases from J, leaving 11 bases between. Germline values: CDR1 KGHSH, CDR2 LQKENI. CDR3 loop: CASSPLLFDEQYF. The CDR3 nucleotides are TGTGCCAGCTCACCCCTATTATTCGACGAGCAGTACTTC. The variable domain in full, with the rest retrieved from reference TRBV18 and TRBJ2-7, is NAGVMQNPRHLVRRRGQEARLRCSPMKGHSHVYWYRQLPEEGLKFMVYLQKENIIDESGMPKERFSAEFPKEGPSILRIQQVVRGDSAAYFCASSPLLFDEQYFGPGTRLTVT.

This clone was found a few times. The chain joins TRBV4-2 to TRBJ2-1, with D possibly matching TRBD2 (7 bases). Trimming shortened V by 2 bases and J by 4 bases, and 18 bases separated the two germline ends. Germline V gene lookup returns CDR1 LGHNA and CDR2 YNFKEQ. This CDR3 is built from 17 residues. The CDR3 sequence: CASSQPEGGILYNEQFF. As DNA, the CDR3 is TGTGCCAGCAGCCAACCGGAGGGGGGGATACTTTACAATGAGCAGTTCTTC.

This clone was recorded a few times. The gene calls are TRBV27 and TRBJ2-1, with TRBD1 identical over 7 bases. CDR1 and CDR2 from the germline V gene are MNHEY and SMNVEV (reference sequence). This CDR3 region has 13 residues. V was clipped by 4 bases and J by 10 bases; unmatched bases: 7. This chain's CDR3 is CASSSTTGQEQFF. The CDR3, as DNA: TGTGCCAGCAGTTCAACGACAGGGCAAGAGCAGTTCTTC.

The chain recombines TRBV4-2 with TRBJ2-3, with D possibly TRBD2 on 6 matching bases. CDR1 and CDR2 (germline): LGHNA, YNFKEQ. This CDR3 is built from 16 residues. The V end was cut by 0 bases, the J end by 1 base, with 11 bases between. The CDR3, as DNA: TGTGCCAGCAGCCAAGACATGGGCGGGGGCACAGATACGCAGTATTTT. It translates to CASSQDMGGGTDTQYF.

This clone showed up just once. The rearrangement uses TRBV7-9 and TRBJ1-1; 8 bases line up with TRBD1. Germline values: CDR1 SEHNR, CDR2 FQNEAQ (reference sequence). The CDR3 runs to 15 residues. V lost 5 bases and J lost 3; bases outside the gene matches: 8. CDR3 residues: CASSTYDRGYTEAFF. The DNA of the CDR3 is TGTGCCAGCAGCACCTACGACAGGGGATACACTGAAGCTTTCTTT.

The gene calls are TRBV7-9 and TRBJ2-5, with 7 bases identical to TRBD1. The J call could be wrong; TRBJ2-7 is a better fit for the DNA end. Per the germline V gene, CDR1 is SEHNR and CDR2 is FQNEAQ (reference sequence). The CDR3 runs to 14 residues. The CDR3 region is CASSLQGPGYEQYF. In nucleotides, the CDR3 is TGTGCCAGCAGCCTACAGGGGCCGGGGTACGAGCAGTACTTC.

The rearrangement links TRBV5-8 to TRBJ2-1, with TRBD2 identical over 9 bases. The germline CDR1 and CDR2 sequences are SGHTS and YDEGEE. CDR3 length: 15 residues. The V gene end was trimmed by 4 bases and the J gene end by 6 bases; junction bases not matched to a gene: 8. For the CDR3, the DNA is TGTGCCAGCAGCCCCGGGACTAGCCCCATCAATGAGCAGTTCTTC. Protein: CASSPGTSPINEQFF. Variable domain in full (rest from reference TRBV5-8 and TRBJ2-1): EAGVTQSPTHLIKTRGQQATLRCSPISGHTSVYWYQQALGLGLQFLLWYDEGEERNRGNFPPRFSGRQFPNYSSELNVNALELEDSALYLCASSPGTSPINEQFFGPGTRLTVL.

V and J are TRBV7-3 and TRBJ2-2, with D possibly being TRBD2 (6 bases). Germline CDR1 reads SGHTA; CDR2 reads FQGTGA. The CDR3 loop spans 15 amino acids. V was pared by 3 bases and J by 4 bases, with 12 bases between. The CDR3 DNA reads TGTGCCAGCAGCTTCCAAGCGGGTCGCACCGGGGAGCTGTTTTTT. Protein sequence: CASSFQAGRTGELFF. The full variable domain, rest sourced from reference TRBV7-3 and TRBJ2-2, is GAGVSQTPSNKVTEKGKYVELRCDPISGHTALYWYRQSLGQGPEFLIYFQGTGAADDSGLPNDRFFAVRPEGSVSTLKIQRTERGDSAVYLCASSFQAGRTGELFFGEGSRLTVL.

The V gene is TRBV18, the J gene TRBJ2-7, with TRBD1 identical over 10 bases. This CDR3 is 16 amino acids long. Germline V gives CDR1 KGHSH, CDR2 LQKENI. V shed 3 bases, J shed 2 bases, and the junction held 7 bases outside the gene matches. The CDR3 bases are TGTGCCAGCTCACCGAAGGGACAGGGGCCTCCCTACGAGCAGTACTTC. Its translation is CASSPKGQGPPYEQYF.

For this clone: Germline is not matched at one junction end, which may reflect a read error. The chain employs TRBV28 and TRBJ1-4, with a possible D match to TRBD1 (6 bases). Germline CDR1 is MDHEN and CDR2 is SYDVKM. The CDR3 is made up of 11 amino acids. The CDR3 spells CASSQNRDIGF. As DNA, the CDR3 is TGTGCCAGCAGCCAAAACCGGGACATTGGTTTT.

This clone was observed a single time. V is TRBV7-6 and J is TRBJ2-1; D is possibly TRBD2 (6 bases). The V end was cut by 0 bases, the J end by 8 bases, with 11 bases between. The CDR3 covers 14 residues. The V gene's germline CDR1 is SGHVS and CDR2 FNYEAQ. CDR3: CASSLAGGVDEQFF. The CDR3 DNA reads TGTGCCAGCAGCTTAGCGGGGGGTGTGGATGAGCAGTTCTTC.

The chain has TRBV7-2 and TRBJ2-7, with 9 bases lining up with TRBD1. Per the germline V gene, CDR1 is SGHTA and CDR2 is FQGNSA. V shed 4 bases and J 3 bases; nucleotides not matched to a gene: 4. The CDR3 spans 14 residues. DNA of the CDR3: TGTGCCAGCAGCTCACAGGGGGCCTTCTACGAGCAGTACTTC. Translation: CASSSQGAFYEQYF.

V and J are TRBV19 and TRBJ1-3, with a weak D call TRBD1 (6 bases). Germline V gene data show CDR1 as LNHDA and CDR2 as SQIVND (reference sequence). V lost 6 bases and J lost 0, with 15 bases in between. The length of the CDR3 is 16 residues. CDR3 nucleotides: TGTGCCAGTAGCACTATGAACAGGGACTCTGGAAACACCATATATTTT. Its protein is CASSTMNRDSGNTIYF.

V usage is TRBV4-2 and J usage is TRBJ2-1; 14 nucleotides match TRBD2. Germline CDR1 is LGHNA and CDR2 is YNFKEQ. Trimming at V came to 3 bases and at J to 7 bases, leaving 8 bases not matched to a gene. The CDR3 contains 17 residues. CDR3 loop: CASSHPGLAGDGNEQFF. DNA of the CDR3: TGTGCCAGCAGCCACCCGGGACTAGCGGGAGATGGGAATGAGCAGTTCTTC.